This T cell receptor beta chain derives from a study of T cells after yellow fever vaccination. One entry per CDR3 protein, called by TCRdb with MiXCR from the 5' RACE reads. The sample gives some 500,000 distinct CDR3 sequences, approximately 13% of which show up once; 11% to 15% is in the top ten. CDR1 is ENHRY, CDR2 SYGVKD, per germline. The junction had 6 bases not matched to a gene; V was cut back by 6 bases and J by 2 bases. The CDR3 covers 15 residues. The material sequenced was PBMCs, taken on the day of the yellow fever booster vaccination. The clonotype comes from a young man who received the YFV17D yellow fever vaccine. The chain joins TRBV10-3 to TRBJ2-3; 9 positions agree with TRBD2. CDR3 DNA sequence: TGTGCCATCAGGGAGACTAGCGGATCCACAGATACGCAGTATTTT. Its translation is CAIRETSGSTDTQYF.